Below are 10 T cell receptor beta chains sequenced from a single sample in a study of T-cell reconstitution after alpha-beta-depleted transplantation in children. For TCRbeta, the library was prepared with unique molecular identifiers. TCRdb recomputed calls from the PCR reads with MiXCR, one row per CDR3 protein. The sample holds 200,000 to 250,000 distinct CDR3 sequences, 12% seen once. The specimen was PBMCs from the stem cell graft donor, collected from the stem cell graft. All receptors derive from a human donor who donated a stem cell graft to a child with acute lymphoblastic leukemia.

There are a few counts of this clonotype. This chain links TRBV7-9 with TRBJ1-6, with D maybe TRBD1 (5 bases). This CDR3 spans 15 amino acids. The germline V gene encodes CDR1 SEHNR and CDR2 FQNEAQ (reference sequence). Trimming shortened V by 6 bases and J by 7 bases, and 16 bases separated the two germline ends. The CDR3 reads CASSSTGTGNSPLHF. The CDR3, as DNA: TGTGCCAGCAGTTCCACCGGGACGGGGAATTCACCCCTCCACTTT.

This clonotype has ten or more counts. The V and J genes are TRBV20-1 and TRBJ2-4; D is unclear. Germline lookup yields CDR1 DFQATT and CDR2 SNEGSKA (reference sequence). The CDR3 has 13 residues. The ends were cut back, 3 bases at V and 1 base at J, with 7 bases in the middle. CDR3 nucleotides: TGCAGTGCTAGTGAGACGGCCAAAAACATTCAGTACTTC. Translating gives CSASETAKNIQYF.

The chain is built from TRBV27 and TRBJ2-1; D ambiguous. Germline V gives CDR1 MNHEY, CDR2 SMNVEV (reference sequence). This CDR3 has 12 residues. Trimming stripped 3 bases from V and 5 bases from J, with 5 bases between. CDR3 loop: CASSFGHNEQFF. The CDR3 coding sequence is TGTGCCAGCAGTTTTGGGCACAATGAGCAGTTCTTC.

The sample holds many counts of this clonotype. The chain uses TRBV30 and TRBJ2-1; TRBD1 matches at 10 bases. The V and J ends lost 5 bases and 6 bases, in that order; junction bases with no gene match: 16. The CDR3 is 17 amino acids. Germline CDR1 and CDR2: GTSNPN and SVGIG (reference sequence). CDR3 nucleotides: TGTGCCTGGGGCGGACAGGGGGATTCAATGCGTTTCAATGAGCAGTTCTTC. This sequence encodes CAWGGQGDSMRFNEQFF.

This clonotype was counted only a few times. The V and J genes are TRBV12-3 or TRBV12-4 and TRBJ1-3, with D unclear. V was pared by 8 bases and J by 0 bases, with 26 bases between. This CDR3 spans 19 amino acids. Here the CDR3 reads CASRKSGRPPGISGNTIYF. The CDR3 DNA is TGTGCCAGCCGAAAGTCCGGACGGCCTCCCGGAATCTCTGGAAACACCATATATTTT.

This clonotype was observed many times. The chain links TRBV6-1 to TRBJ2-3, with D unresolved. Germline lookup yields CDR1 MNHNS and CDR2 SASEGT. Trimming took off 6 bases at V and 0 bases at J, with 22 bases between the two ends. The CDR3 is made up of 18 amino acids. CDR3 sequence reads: CASSLSPPDVPSTDTQYF. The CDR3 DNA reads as TGTGCCAGCAGCCTCTCTCCTCCGGACGTTCCTAGCACAGATACGCAGTATTTT.

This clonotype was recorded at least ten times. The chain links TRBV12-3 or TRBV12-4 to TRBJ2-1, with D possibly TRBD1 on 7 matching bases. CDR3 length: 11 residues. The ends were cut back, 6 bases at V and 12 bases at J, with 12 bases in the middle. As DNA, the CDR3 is TGTGCCAGCAGCGCAGGGGGGTCGCAGTTCTTC. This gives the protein CASSAGGSQFF.

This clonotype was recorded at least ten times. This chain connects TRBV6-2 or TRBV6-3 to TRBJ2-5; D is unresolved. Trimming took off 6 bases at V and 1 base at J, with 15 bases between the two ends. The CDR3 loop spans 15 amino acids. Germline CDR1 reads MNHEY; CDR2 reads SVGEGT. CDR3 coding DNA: TGTGCCAGCAGCGGGCCAGAAGACATCCAAGAGACCCAGTACTTC. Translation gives CASSGPEDIQETQYF.

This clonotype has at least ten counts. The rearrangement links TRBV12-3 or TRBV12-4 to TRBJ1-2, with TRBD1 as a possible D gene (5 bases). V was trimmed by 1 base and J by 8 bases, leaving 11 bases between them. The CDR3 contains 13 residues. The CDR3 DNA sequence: TGTGCCAGCAGTTTAGGGGGCGGAGGCGGCTACACCTTC. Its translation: CASSLGGGGGYTF.

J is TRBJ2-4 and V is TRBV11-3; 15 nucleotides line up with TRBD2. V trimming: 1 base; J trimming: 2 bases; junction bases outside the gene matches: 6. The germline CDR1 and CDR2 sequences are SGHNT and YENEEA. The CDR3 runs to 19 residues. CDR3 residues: CASSLGTSGGVLTKNIQYF. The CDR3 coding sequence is TGTGCCAGCAGCTTAGGGACTAGCGGGGGGGTTTTGACCAAAAACATTCAGTACTTC. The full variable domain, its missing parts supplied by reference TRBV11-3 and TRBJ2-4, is EAGVVQSPRYKIIEKKQPVAFWCNPISGHNTLYWYLQNLGQGPELLIRYENEEAVDDSQLPKDRFSAERLKGVDSTLKIQPAELGDSAVYLCASSLGTSGGVLTKNIQYFGAGTRLSVL.